This TCR beta chain was captured by sequencing in a study of blood T cells in healthy people across ages. Findings and limits, study-wide: Long-lived donors carried more naive CD4+ cells and greater diversity than aged donors. Diversity figures derived from one million T cells were judged to underestimate the true value.

Approximately 10 milliliters was the volume of peripheral blood drawn from each donor. Looked up from germline, CDR1 is SQVTM and CDR2 is ANQGSEA. J gave up 4 bases and V 3 bases, and 7 bases lay outside the gene matches. This CDR3 is built from 16 residues. Regarding this clonotype: Its antigen remains unknown.

Together with a sample-barcoded 5' primer, a J-beta primer mix was included in a second PCR lasting roughly 6 to 12 cycles. Every cDNA molecule carried a tag from a template-switch adaptor bearing 12 random nucleotides. A single record per CDR3 protein comes from TCRdb applying MiXCR to the 5' RACE reads. In the table there are about 640,000 distinct CDR3 sequences, around three fifths of which are singletons. This chain links TRBV29-1 with TRBJ1-5; TRBD1 matches 12 bases. This clonotype was sampled from a man aged 55 to 70 in good health. The specimen sequenced was blood. Here the CDR3 reads CSVDLGTGGENQPQHF. The CDR3 nucleotides are TGCAGCGTTGACCTCGGGACAGGGGGCGAGAATCAGCCCCAGCATTTT. Drawing the rest from reference TRBV29-1 and TRBJ1-5, the complete variable domain is SAVISQKPSRDICQRGTSLTIQCQVDSQVTMMFWYRQQPGQSLTLIATANQGSEATYESGFVIDKFPISRPNLTFSTLTVSNMSPEDSSIYLCSVDLGTGGENQPQHFGDGTRLSIL.